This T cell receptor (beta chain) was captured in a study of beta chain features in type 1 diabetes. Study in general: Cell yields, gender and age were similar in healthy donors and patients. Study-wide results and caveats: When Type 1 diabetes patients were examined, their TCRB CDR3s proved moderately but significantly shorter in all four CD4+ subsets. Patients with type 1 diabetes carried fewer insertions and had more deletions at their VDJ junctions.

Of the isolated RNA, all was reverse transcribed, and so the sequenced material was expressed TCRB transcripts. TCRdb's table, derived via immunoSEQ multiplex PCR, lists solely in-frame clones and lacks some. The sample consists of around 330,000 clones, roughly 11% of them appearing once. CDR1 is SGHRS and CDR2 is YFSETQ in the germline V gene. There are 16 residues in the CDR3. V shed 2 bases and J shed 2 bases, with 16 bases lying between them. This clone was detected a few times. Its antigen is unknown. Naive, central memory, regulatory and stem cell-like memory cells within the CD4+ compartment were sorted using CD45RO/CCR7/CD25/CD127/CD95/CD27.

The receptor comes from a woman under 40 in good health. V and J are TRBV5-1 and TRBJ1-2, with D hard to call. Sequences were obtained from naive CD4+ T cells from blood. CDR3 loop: CASSLNPGELNYGYTF. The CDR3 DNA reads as TGCGCCAGCAGCTTAAATCCCGGGGAGTTAAACTATGGCTACACCTTC. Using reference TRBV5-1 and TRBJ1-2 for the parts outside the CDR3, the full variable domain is KAGVTQTPRYLIKTRGQQVTLSCSPISGHRSVSWYQQTPGQGLQFLFEYFSETQRNKGNFPGRFSGRQFSNSRSEMNVSTLELGDSALYLCASSLNPGELNYGYTFGSGTRLTVV.